The 18 T cell receptor beta chains in this list originate from one sample, sequenced in a study of OX40 agonist ivuxolimab in advanced cancers. Produced via immunoSEQ multiplex PCR; TCRdb's table is partial and in-frame only. Among more than 25,000 clones, approximately 86% were seen once, and the ten largest hold nearly 20%. Sequenced here: CD4+ or CD8+ T cells sorted from blood, sampled in a trial of the OX40 agonist ivuxolimab. These receptors were taken from an adult with an advanced solid tumor such as melanoma, head and neck, liver or kidney cancer.

Comments on this clone: One end of the junction does not line up with germline, which may come from a read error. Other DNA sequences in the same sample also yield this CDR3. The rearrangement uses TRBV7-6 and TRBJ2-7; 10 positions match TRBD2. There are 13 residues in the CDR3. Per germline, CDR1 SGHVS and CDR2 FNYEAQ. The CDR3 protein is CASSLAGEYEQYF. The CDR3 bases are TGTGCCAGCAGCCTAGCGGGAGAATACGAGCAGTACTTC.

Relative to its sample, this clone is medium-sized. This CDR3 is also generated by other DNA sequences in the sample. This chain joins TRBV27 and TRBJ2-7, with 10 bases identical to TRBD1. The CDR3 length is 16 residues. V lost 0 bases and J lost 2; bases outside the gene matches: 4. Looked up from germline, CDR1 is MNHEY and CDR2 is SMNVEV (reference sequence). The CDR3 spells CASSLSPGTGAYEQYF. The CDR3 region has the DNA TGTGCCAGCAGTTTATCTCCCGGGACAGGGGCCTACGAGCAGTACTTC.

Note on this clone: This CDR3 is also generated by other DNA sequences in the sample. The chain has TRBV6-1 and TRBJ1-2; 9 bases are shared with TRBD1. The germline V gene encodes CDR1 MNHNS and CDR2 SASEGT. Losses at the gene ends were 6 bases for V and 5 bases for J; bases not matched to a gene: 10. CDR3 length: 15 amino acids. DNA for the CDR3: TGTGCCAGCAGAGTGGGACAGGGTATTTCTTATGGCTACACCTTC. Translated, it gives CASRVGQGISYGYTF.

This clone appeared once. This chain connects TRBV19 to TRBJ1-4, with 10 bases identical to TRBD1. Trimming took 7 bases from V and 6 from J; bases not matched to a gene: 2. The CDR3 length is 13 residues. Germline values: CDR1 LNHDA, CDR2 SQIVND (reference sequence). The CDR3 is CASNGQGDEKLFF. Here the CDR3 DNA reads TGTGCCAGTAACGGACAGGGGGATGAAAAACTGTTTTTT.

This rearrangement joins TRBV6-6 to TRBJ2-3; a possible D gene is TRBD2 (6 bases). Trimming took 0 bases from V and 4 from J, leaving 14 bases between them. The CDR3 length is 16 residues. Germline CDR1 reads MNHNY; CDR2 reads SVGAGI (reference sequence). CDR3 protein: CASSYSDGSYPDTQYF. In DNA, the CDR3 is TGTGCCAGCAGTTACTCGGACGGGAGTTACCCAGATACGCAGTATTTT.

As DNA, the CDR3 is TGTGCCAGTAGTACCTTTGACAGGGAGACCGGGGAGCTGTTTTTT. As protein: CASSTFDRETGELFF. The rearrangement uses TRBV19 and TRBJ2-2; TRBD1 aligns across 7 bases. Germline V lookup: CDR1 LNHDA, CDR2 SQIVND (reference sequence). The ends lost 4 bases at V and 5 bases at J; junction bases unmatched: 7. This CDR3 is built from 15 residues.

The chain links TRBV28 to TRBJ1-1, with 7 positions matching TRBD1. V gave up 3 bases and J gave up 7 bases; unmatched junction bases: 23. CDR3 length: 19 residues. Germline CDR1 MDHEN, CDR2 SYDVKM. The DNA for the CDR3 is TGTGCCAGCAGTTTTATTAGGGCAGGGGGAGGATTGGCTCAACTTGAAGCTTTCTTT. Residues: CASSFIRAGGGLAQLEAFF.

V is TRBV28 and J is TRBJ2-7; TRBD1 aligns across 9 bases. The CDR3 loop spans 14 amino acids. CDR1 and CDR2 from the germline V gene are MDHEN and SYDVKM. Losses at the gene ends were 3 bases for V and 2 bases for J; bases not matched to a gene: 2. CDR3 DNA: TGTGCCAGCAGTTTCGGACAGGGGACCTACGAGCAGTACTTC. This sequence encodes CASSFGQGTYEQYF.

The genes are TRBV11-3 and TRBJ2-7; D is possibly TRBD1 or TRBD2 (5 bases each). Trimming pared 3 bases from V and 2 bases from J, leaving 14 bases between. Germline lookup yields CDR1 SGHNT and CDR2 YENEEA. The CDR3 length is 15 residues. In nucleotides, the CDR3 is TGTGCCAGCAGCTTCGGGTGGGACGGAACCTACGAGCAGTACTTC. It specifies CASSFGWDGTYEQYF.

This rearrangement joins TRBV15 to TRBJ2-1; 13 bases align to TRBD2. The CDR3 contains 17 residues. The V gene's germline CDR1 is LNHNV and CDR2 YYDKDF (reference sequence). V was pared by 4 bases and J by 2 bases, with 5 bases of the junction left unmatched. CDR3 sequence (DNA): TGTGCCACCAGCAACAGACTAGCGGGAGGTCCCTACAATGAGCAGTTCTTC. Translated: CATSNRLAGGPYNEQFF.

The chain links TRBV7-3 to TRBJ2-2, with 12 bases fitting TRBD1. The ends lost 3 bases at V and 3 bases at J; junction bases unmatched: 5. There are 17 residues in the CDR3. CDR1 and CDR2 from the germline V gene are SGHTA and FQGTGA. CDR3 in DNA: TGTGCCAGCAGCTTGGGACAGGGGGCTGTGCACACCGGGGAGCTGTTTTTT. Residues: CASSLGQGAVHTGELFF.

The chain combines TRBV13 with TRBJ2-3; D perhaps matches TRBD1 (6 bases). V gave up 3 bases and J gave up 4 bases, with 17 bases separating them. There are 16 residues in the CDR3. Germline V CDR1 and CDR2: PRHDT, FYEKMQ (reference sequence). The CDR3 DNA reads TGTGCCAGCAGCTTCCGACAGGTCGGGTACGCAGATACGCAGTATTTT. Protein: CASSFRQVGYADTQYF.

The rearrangement uses TRBV4-1 and TRBJ2-3; D gene uncertain. The CDR3 has 15 residues. In germline, CDR1 is MGHRA, CDR2 YSYEKL. V shed 3 bases and J shed 2 bases, with 12 bases lying between them. The CDR3 reads CASSQFTNPTDTQYF. The DNA for the CDR3 is TGCGCCAGCAGCCAGTTTACTAACCCCACAGATACGCAGTATTTT.

V and J are TRBV6-4 and TRBJ1-2, with D possibly matching TRBD1 (5 bases). The germline CDR1 and CDR2 sequences are MRHNA and SNTAGT. CDR3 size: 12 residues. V was shortened by 6 bases and J by 3 bases, with 8 bases between the two germline ends. The CDR3 DNA reads as TGTGCCAGCAGCGGGGGAGACTATGGCTACACCTTC. Protein product: CASSGGDYGYTF.

The chain joins TRBV10-3 to TRBJ2-3, with 8 bases identical to TRBD2. Trimming at V came to 4 bases and at J to 2 bases, leaving 14 bases not matched to a gene. The CDR3 spans 18 residues. Germline lookup yields CDR1 ENHRY and CDR2 SYGVKD. CDR3 DNA sequence: TGTGCCATCAGTGTAACCTACCGCGGGAGGACGGTCACAGATACGCAGTATTTT. Amino acids: CAISVTYRGRTVTDTQYF.

CDR3 in amino acids: CASSELGLGNRGQETQYF. In nucleotides, the CDR3 is TGTGCCAGCAGTGAACTAGGCTTGGGGAACAGGGGGCAAGAGACCCAGTACTTC. This sequence joins TRBV6-1 and TRBJ2-5, with 8 bases fitting TRBD1. V lost 2 bases to trimming and J lost 2 bases; unmatched junction nucleotides: 13. Per the germline V gene, CDR1 is MNHNS and CDR2 is SASEGT. CDR3 length equals 18 residues.

This clone came up a few times. V usage is TRBV4-1 and J usage is TRBJ2-2; D is perhaps TRBD2 (7 bases). Looked up from germline, CDR1 is MGHRA and CDR2 is YSYEKL. V lost 4 bases to trimming and J lost 4 bases, with 10 bases between them. CDR3 length equals 14 residues. CDR3 coding DNA: TGCGCCAGCAGCCGGGAGGGGGGCACCGGGGAGCTGTTTTTT. This gives the protein CASSREGGTGELFF.

This chain connects TRBV4-1 to TRBJ1-1; 8 bases map to TRBD1. Germline assignment: CDR1 MGHRA and CDR2 YSYEKL. The V gene end was trimmed by 0 bases and the J gene end by 4 bases; junction bases not matched to a gene: 4. CDR3 length: 15 residues. The CDR3 protein is CASSQEGRGPTEAFF. The CDR3 DNA is TGCGCCAGCAGCCAAGAGGGCAGGGGGCCCACTGAAGCTTTCTTT.